A selection of T cell receptor beta chains follows, all from one sample in a study of blood T cells in healthy people across ages. TCRdb passed the 5' RACE reads through MiXCR, listing each CDR3 protein once. The profile shows 750,000 to 950,000 distinct CDR3 sequences, almost 30% of them singletons. The same specimen was also included in a second study, on T cells of mothers and their children.

The sequenced material came from blood. The receptors originated from a woman in her forties in good health. CDR3s include the opening cysteine and the closing phenylalanine or tryptophan. The order of the fields is clone size, J gene, V gene, D gene, CDR3 protein, CDR3 DNA. The D gene is left open where the match is weak. Clone size is not always given. Where it is, it says once, few, many or a class for expanded clones.

size: many; J: TRBJ1-2; V: TRBV20-1; D: .; CDR3: CSARVGGGNYGYTF; DNA: TGCAGTGCTAGAGTCGGAGGGGGGAACTATGGCTACACCTTC
size: many; J: TRBJ2-1; V: TRBV11-1; D: TRBD2; CDR3: CASSFSGGYYNEQFF; DNA: TGTGCCAGCAGCTTTAGCGGGGGGTACTACAATGAGCAGTTCTTC
size: .; J: TRBJ2-1; V: TRBV7-9; D: TRBD2; CDR3: CASSLGRGGPNEQFF; DNA: TGTGCCAGCAGCCTCGGTCGGGGGGGCCCCAATGAGCAGTTCTTC
size: .; J: TRBJ2-7; V: TRBV3-1; D: TRBD2; CDR3: CASSPWTSGAHEQYF; DNA: TGCGCCAGCAGCCCTTGGACTAGCGGGGCACACGAGCAGTACTTC
size: .; J: TRBJ1-5; V: TRBV20-1; D: .; CDR3: CSASYGGGNQPQHF; DNA: TGCAGTGCTAGTTATGGAGGGGGCAATCAGCCCCAGCATTTT
size: .; J: TRBJ2-3; V: TRBV15; D: .; CDR3: CATSIAGTQYF; DNA: TGTGCCACCAGCATAGCAGGGACGCAGTATTTT
size: .; J: TRBJ2-5; V: TRBV5-1; D: .; CDR3: CASSLSVTEETQYF; DNA: TGCGCCAGCAGCTTGTCAGTGACAGAAGAGACCCAGTACTTC
size: .; J: TRBJ2-1; V: TRBV20-1; D: .; CDR3: CSAERVYEQFF; DNA: TGCAGTGCTGAGCGGGTGTACGAGCAGTTCTTC
size: few; J: TRBJ2-2; V: TRBV12-3/TRBV12-4; D: TRBD1; CDR3: CASRLGQGGTGELFF; DNA: TGTGCCAGCAGGCTCGGACAGGGGGGAACCGGGGAGCTGTTTTTT
size: few; J: TRBJ1-5; V: TRBV7-2; D: .; CDR3: CASSQVLNQPQHF; DNA: TGTGCCAGCAGCCAAGTACTAAATCAGCCCCAGCATTTT
size: .; J: TRBJ2-1; V: TRBV28; D: .; CDR3: CASSFPSVGGSNEQFF; DNA: TGTGCCAGCAGTTTCCCCTCCGTTGGGGGCTCGAATGAGCAGTTCTTC
size: .; J: TRBJ1-2; V: TRBV29-1; D: .; CDR3: CSVGVGGYTF; DNA: TGCAGCGTTGGGGTGGGCGGCTACACCTTC
size: .; J: TRBJ2-7; V: TRBV6-1; D: .; CDR3: CASSVTGGPHEQYF; DNA: TGTGCCAGCAGTGTTACAGGTGGACCCCACGAGCAGTACTTC
size: many; J: TRBJ2-7; V: TRBV3-1; D: .; CDR3: CASSQGAGNYEQYF; DNA: TGTGCCAGCAGCCAAGGGGCGGGGAACTACGAGCAGTACTTC